This TCR beta chain was captured in a study of T-cell reconstitution after alpha-beta-depleted transplantation in children. The junction had 9 bases not matched to a gene; V was cut back by 5 bases and J by 4 bases. The CDR3 covers 14 residues. From germline, CDR1 is SGHNT and CDR2 YYREEE (reference sequence). As it was prepared, the TCRbeta library received unique molecular identifiers. TCRdb reprocessed the PCR reads via MiXCR and lists one record per CDR3 protein. The table records roughly 300,000 distinct CDR3 sequences, about 9.3% of them present only once. The source of this sequence is a human donor who donated a stem cell graft to a child with acute lymphoblastic leukemia. This specimen consisted of PBMCs from the stem cell graft donor, obtained from the stem cell graft. The V gene is TRBV5-4, the J gene TRBJ2-7; 7 bases map to TRBD1. CDR3 nucleotide sequence: TGTGCCAGCAGAACGACAGGGAGTCCGTACGAGCAGTACTTC. It encodes CASRTTGSPYEQYF.